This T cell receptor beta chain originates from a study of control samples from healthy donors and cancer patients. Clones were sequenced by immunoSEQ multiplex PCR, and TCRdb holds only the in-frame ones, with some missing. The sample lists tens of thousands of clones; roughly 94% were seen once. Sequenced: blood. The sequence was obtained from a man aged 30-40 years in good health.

The CDR3 DNA follows: TGTGCCAGCAGCGTTAGTCCAGGGGAGGATTCACCCCTCCACTTT. Its translation: CASSVSPGEDSPLHF. The chain carries TRBV9 and TRBJ1-6, with D perhaps TRBD1 (6 bases). Germline CDR1 and CDR2: SGDLS and YYNGEE. The CDR3 runs 15 residues. V was clipped by 2 bases and J by 8 bases, with 14 bases between them.